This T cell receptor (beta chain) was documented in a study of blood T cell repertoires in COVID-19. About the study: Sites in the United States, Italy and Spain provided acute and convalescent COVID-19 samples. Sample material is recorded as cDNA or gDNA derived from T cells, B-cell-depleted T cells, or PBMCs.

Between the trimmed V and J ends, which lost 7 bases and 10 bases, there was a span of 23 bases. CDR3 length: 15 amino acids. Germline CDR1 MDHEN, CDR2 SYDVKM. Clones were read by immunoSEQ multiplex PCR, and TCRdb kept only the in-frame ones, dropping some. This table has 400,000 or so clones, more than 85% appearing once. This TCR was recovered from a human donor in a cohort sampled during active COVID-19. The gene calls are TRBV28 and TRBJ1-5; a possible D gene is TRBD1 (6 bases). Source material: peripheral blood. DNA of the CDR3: TGTGCCAGCACCCCAGTTGCGGCAGGGGTGGGTCCCCAGCATTTT. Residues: CASTPVAAGVGPQHF.